A single sample is the source of the 16 T cell receptor beta chains below, sequenced in a study of blood T cell repertoires in COVID-19. The data were produced by immunoSEQ multiplex PCR, yet TCRdb's version contains in-frame clones alone and is incomplete. The sample has about 190,000 clones; more than 75% are singletons. The sample was peripheral blood. These receptors originate from an older woman with COVID-19, enrolled during active disease.

The V and J genes are TRBV7-8 and TRBJ1-2, with D possibly being TRBD1 (5 bases). Germline CDR1 SGHVS, CDR2 FQNEAQ. The CDR3 totals 14 residues. Trimming removed 5 bases at V and 3 bases at J, with 13 bases between. CDR3 loop: CASSTGGDYYGYTF. DNA of the CDR3: TGTGCCAGCAGCACCGGTGGGGACTACTATGGCTACACCTTC.

The gene calls are TRBV12-3 or TRBV12-4 and TRBJ1-1; a possible D gene is TRBD1 (6 bases). Trimming pared 2 bases from V and 4 bases from J, leaving 8 bases between. This CDR3 region has 13 residues. This chain's CDR3 is CASSLKGVTEAFF. The CDR3 DNA sequence: TGTGCCAGCAGTTTAAAGGGGGTCACTGAAGCTTTCTTT.

This chain links TRBV7-2 with TRBJ2-2; no definite D call. The germline V and J ends were trimmed by 5 bases and 1 base, with 11 bases remaining between them. Looked up from germline, CDR1 is SGHTA and CDR2 is FQGNSA. The CDR3 covers 15 residues. For the CDR3, the DNA is TGTGCCAGCAGCCCTTTCCGACAGAACACCGGGGAGCTGTTTTTT. Amino acids: CASSPFRQNTGELFF.

The V and J genes are TRBV7-9 and TRBJ1-1; D is unresolved. The V end lost 1 base, the J end lost 7 bases, and 13 bases lay between the germline ends. CDR3 length equals 14 residues. Germline V gene lookup returns CDR1 SEHNR and CDR2 FQNEAQ (reference sequence). CDR3 DNA sequence: TGTGCCAGCAGCTTAGACGCAGGAAGTAGTGAAGCTTTCTTT. The encoded protein is CASSLDAGSSEAFF.

This clone is a singleton in its sample. The chain combines TRBV28 with TRBJ2-1, with no clear D. Germline CDR1 is MDHEN and CDR2 is SYDVKM. The CDR3 consists of 15 residues. V was clipped by 4 bases and J by 4 bases, with 14 bases between them. The CDR3 DNA reads TGTGCCAGCAGTTCCGAGTCGTCCGGGTACAATGAGCAGTTCTTC. Its translation is CASSSESSGYNEQFF.

There are a few counts of this clone. This chain uses TRBV27 with TRBJ1-4, with D perhaps TRBD1 (6 bases). This CDR3 has 16 amino acids. Trimming took off 7 bases at V and 2 bases at J, with 17 bases between the two ends. Looked up from germline, CDR1 is MNHEY and CDR2 is SMNVEV (reference sequence). The CDR3 sequence: CASKGQGRVTNEKLFF. CDR3 nucleotides: TGTGCCAGCAAAGGTCAGGGGCGGGTGACTAATGAAAAACTGTTTTTT.

This clone was seen a single time. This chain links TRBV6-2 or TRBV6-3 with TRBJ2-7; 12 bases agree with TRBD2. The V and J ends lost 4 bases and 0 bases, in that order; junction bases with no gene match: 4. The CDR3 runs to 16 residues. CDR1 and CDR2 from the germline V gene are MNHEY and SVGEGT. CDR3 DNA sequence: TGTGCCAGCAGTTCGACTAGCGGGGGCATCTCCTACGAGCAGTACTTC. This gives the protein CASSSTSGGISYEQYF.

This clone was observed a single time. CDR3 loop: CAWSGDWTGSNQPQHF. The CDR3 DNA reads TGTGCCTGGAGTGGCGACTGGACAGGCTCCAATCAGCCCCAGCATTTT. The chain is built from TRBV30 and TRBJ1-5, with TRBD1 matching 7 bases. Germline lookup yields CDR1 GTSNPN and CDR2 SVGIG (reference sequence). The CDR3 has 16 residues. After removal of 1 base from V and 3 bases from J, the junction contained 9 bases not matched to a gene.

The chain uses TRBV4-3 and TRBJ1-1, with D tentatively TRBD1 (5 bases). Germline V gene lookup returns CDR1 LGHNA and CDR2 YSLEER. The V end was cut by 4 bases, the J end by 1 base, with 7 bases between. This CDR3 is built from 13 residues. The CDR3 DNA follows: TGCGCCAGCAGCCCCGGGGGGAACACTGAAGCTTTCTTT. Protein: CASSPGGNTEAFF.

The V call is TRBV24-1, the J call TRBJ2-1; tentative D call: TRBD1 (5 bases). CDR1 is KGHDR and CDR2 is SFDVKD in the germline V gene. V gave up 4 bases and J gave up 6 bases, with 12 bases separating them. The CDR3 sequence is 14 residues long. The CDR3 region has the DNA TGTGCCACCAGTGACCAGAGGCAGGGCAATGAGCAGTTCTTC. Translating it yields CATSDQRQGNEQFF.

The rearrangement uses TRBV29-1 and TRBJ1-1; D is unclear. The germline V gene encodes CDR1 SQVTM and CDR2 ANQGSEA. V lost 5 bases to trimming and J lost 5 bases, with 15 bases between them. The length of the CDR3 is 13 residues. CDR3 protein: CSVRHPTQTEAFF. Here the CDR3 DNA reads TGCAGCGTTCGACACCCGACGCAGACTGAAGCTTTCTTT.

The chain combines TRBV7-2 with TRBJ1-3; 7 bases are shared with TRBD1. The CDR3 spans 16 residues. The ends lost 1 base at V and 1 base at J; junction bases unmatched: 4. CDR1 is SGHTA, CDR2 FQGNSA, per germline. CDR3 in amino acids: CASSLVGQLSGNTIYF. In DNA, the CDR3 is TGTGCCAGCAGCTTAGTGGGACAGCTATCTGGAAACACCATATATTTT.

V gene TRBV6-6 combines with J gene TRBJ1-5, with D perhaps TRBD1 (5 bases). With 6 bases removed from V and 0 bases from J, the gap between germline ends came to 9 bases. Germline V CDR1 and CDR2: MNHNY, SVGAGI (reference sequence). The CDR3 sequence is 14 residues long. CDR3 nucleotides: TGTGCCAGCAGGGTCCAGGGTAGCAATCAGCCCCAGCATTTT. Translation gives CASRVQGSNQPQHF.

This clone was seen only once. This chain uses TRBV11-1 with TRBJ2-5; 11 bases are shared with TRBD2. V shed 5 bases, J shed 5 bases, and the junction held 7 bases outside the gene matches. The germline V gene has CDR1 SGHAT and CDR2 FQDESV (reference sequence). The CDR3 length is 15 residues. The CDR3 loop reads CASSPLAGGRETQYF. The CDR3 DNA is TGTGCCAGCAGCCCTCTAGCGGGGGGCAGGGAGACCCAGTACTTC.

The chain combines TRBV7-8 with TRBJ1-2; 7 bases map to TRBD1. With 4 bases clipped from V and 4 bases from J, the junction kept 12 bases outside the gene matches. From germline, CDR1 is SGHVS and CDR2 FQNEAQ. The CDR3 is made up of 16 amino acids. CDR3 sequence (DNA): TGTGCCAGCAGCTATCGGACAGGTCCCCTAGGCTATGGCTACACCTTC. Its protein product is CASSYRTGPLGYGYTF.

The rearrangement uses TRBV18 and TRBJ1-3; 7 positions agree with TRBD1. This CDR3 is 14 amino acids long. With V trimmed by 5 bases and J by 4 bases, 5 bases remained unmatched. CDR1 is KGHSH, CDR2 LQKENI, per germline. The CDR3 loop is CASSEGQAGNTIYF. The CDR3 coding sequence is TGTGCCAGCTCAGAAGGACAGGCGGGAAACACCATATATTTT.